This TCR beta chain was retrieved from a study of cytomegalovirus exposure and HLA in healthy donors. The overall study: A data release that came early held approximately 92 million unique TCRs from HLA-typed donors. General study results and limits: The study listed roughly 150 cytomegalovirus-associated TCR beta chains. With high specificity and sensitivity, the classifier reportedly diagnosed cytomegalovirus status.

Vbeta (60) and Jbeta (13) primers were used in the PCR. Methods used by the authors: There were some 87 million unique TCR beta chains by a later count, and approximately 11 million of them were shared. The repertoire was sequenced with immunoSEQ multiplex PCR; TCRdb's copy has only in-frame clones and lacks some. The V and J calls and clone size were taken over from that table, and D and trimming were inferred from the DNA. This table has roughly 130,000 clones, 50% to 75% appearing once. Regarding this clone: The antigen is not known.

The germline V gene has CDR1 SGHDN and CDR2 FVKESK. Between the trimmed V and J ends, which lost 0 bases and 13 bases, there was a span of 16 bases. The CDR3 is made up of 15 amino acids. The source material was PBMCs. This receptor was taken from a woman aged 35 to 49 in good health and CMV-seropositive. The gene calls are TRBV14 and TRBJ1-6; D unresolved. The CDR3 spells CASSQDTLPGRPLHF. In DNA form, the CDR3 reads TGTGCCAGCAGCCAAGATACCCTCCCGGGTAGGCCCCTCCACTTT.